One T cell receptor (beta chain) is described in this entry. In the source study's methods: It was from reference gene primer amplification that nucleated cell counts were estimated. The protocol was immunoSEQ multiplex PCR, while the TCRdb copy is restricted to in-frame clones and leaves out a portion. V, J and clone size were drawn from that table, and D and trimming were deduced from the DNA. The repertoire includes 150,000 to 200,000 clones, about 89% of them detected once, and around 3.5% sits in the top ten. This sample stems from a study of blood T cell repertoires in COVID-19. Study at large: Samples came from the United States, Italy and Spain, spanning acute and convalescent COVID-19. PBMCs, B-cell-depleted T cells, or T cells were the source of the cDNA or gDNA that made up the material.

The source of this sequence is a man in his sixties or seventies with acute or convalescent COVID-19. Sequencing was carried out using peripheral blood.

CDR3 region: CASSSLSGATGELFF. The CDR3 DNA reads TGTGCCAGCAGCTCCTTATCAGGGGCCACCGGGGAGCTGTTTTTT. This chain links TRBV9 with TRBJ2-2, with D tentatively TRBD1 (6 bases). Trimming removed 4 bases from V and 4 bases from J, with 14 bases in between. This CDR3 has 15 amino acids. From germline, CDR1 is SGDLS and CDR2 YYNGEE. Together with reference TRBV9 and TRBJ2-2, the CDR3 gives the full variable domain: DSGVTQTPKHLITATGQRVTLRCSPRSGDLSVYWYQQSLDQGLQFLIQYYNGEERAKGNILERFSAQQFPDLHSELNLSSLELGDSALYFCASSSLSGATGELFFGEGSRLTVL.